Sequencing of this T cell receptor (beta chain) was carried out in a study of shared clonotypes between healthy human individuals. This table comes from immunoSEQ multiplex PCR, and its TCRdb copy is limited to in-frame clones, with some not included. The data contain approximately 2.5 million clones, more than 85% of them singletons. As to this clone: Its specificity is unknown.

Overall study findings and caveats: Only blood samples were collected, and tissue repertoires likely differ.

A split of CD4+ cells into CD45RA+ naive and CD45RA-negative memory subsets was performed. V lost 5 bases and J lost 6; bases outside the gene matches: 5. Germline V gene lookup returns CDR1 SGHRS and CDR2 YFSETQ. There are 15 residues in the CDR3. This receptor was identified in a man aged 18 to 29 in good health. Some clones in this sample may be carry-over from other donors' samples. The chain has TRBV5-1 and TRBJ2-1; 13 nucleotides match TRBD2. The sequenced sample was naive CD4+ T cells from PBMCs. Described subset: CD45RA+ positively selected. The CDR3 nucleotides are TGCGCCAGCAGGAGACTAGCGGGGGGCCTCAATGAGCAGTTCTTC. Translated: CASRRLAGGLNEQFF. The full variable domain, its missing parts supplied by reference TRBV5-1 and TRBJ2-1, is KAGVTQTPRYLIKTRGQQVTLSCSPISGHRSVSWYQQTPGQGLQFLFEYFSETQRNKGNFPGRFSGRQFSNSRSEMNVSTLELGDSALYLCASRRLAGGLNEQFFGPGTRLTVL.